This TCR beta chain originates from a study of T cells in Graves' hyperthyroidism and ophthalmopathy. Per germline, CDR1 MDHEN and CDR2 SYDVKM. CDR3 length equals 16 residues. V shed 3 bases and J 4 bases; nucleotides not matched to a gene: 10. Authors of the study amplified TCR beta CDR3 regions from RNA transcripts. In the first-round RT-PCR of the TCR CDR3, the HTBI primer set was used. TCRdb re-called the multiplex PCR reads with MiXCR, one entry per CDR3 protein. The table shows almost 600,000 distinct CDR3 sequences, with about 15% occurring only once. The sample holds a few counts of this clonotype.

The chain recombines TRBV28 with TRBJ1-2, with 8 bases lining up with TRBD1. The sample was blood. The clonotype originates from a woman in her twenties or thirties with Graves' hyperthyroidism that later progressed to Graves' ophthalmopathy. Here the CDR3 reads CASSFPSGTGTYGYTF. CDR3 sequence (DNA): TGTGCCAGCAGTTTTCCCTCAGGGACAGGTACCTATGGCTACACCTTC.